The TCR beta chain under discussion was sequenced for a study of neurological immune-mediated disorders. Sample time point: technical triplicate 3. CDR3 size: 16 residues. Germline loops: CDR1 SGHDT, CDR2 YYEEEE. V lost 3 bases to trimming and J lost 5 bases, with 18 bases between them. This clonotype was seen repeatedly, ten times or more. MiXCR, run by TCRdb on the 5' RACE reads, gives a single entry per CDR3 protein. The sample has about 44,000 distinct CDR3 sequences; 20% to 25% are singletons. The sequence was obtained from a man in his 60s with HTLV-1-associated myelopathy (HAM/TSP). Sample: PBMCs. V gene TRBV5-6 combines with J gene TRBJ1-5; D ambiguous. CDR3 protein: CASSSWLLGADQPQHF. The CDR3 DNA sequence: TGTGCCAGCAGCTCGTGGTTGTTGGGAGCGGATCAGCCCCAGCATTTT.